This entry lists 10 T cell receptor beta chains sequenced from one sample in a study of shared clonotypes between healthy human individuals. Clones were read by immunoSEQ multiplex PCR, and TCRdb kept only the in-frame ones, dropping some. The data contain about 1.1 million clones, approximately 80% of them singletons. The sequenced sample consisted of memory CD4+ T cells from PBMCs. Sample subset: CD45RA-negative fraction. These receptors all come from a man younger than 35 in good health. Some clones in this sample may be carry-over from other donors' samples.

The chain couples TRBV4-2 to TRBJ2-1; D may be TRBD2 (5 bases). V lost 1 base and J 0 bases, leaving 22 bases between the germline ends. Germline CDR1 reads LGHNA; CDR2 reads YNFKEQ. CDR3 length equals 20 residues. The CDR3 sequence is CASSQGAPSSTTSSYNEQFF. DNA for the CDR3: TGTGCCAGCAGCCAAGGCGCGCCTAGCTCAACCACTAGCTCCTACAATGAGCAGTTCTTC.

This CDR3 is CASSLGLTGPTYEQYF. The CDR3 nucleotides are TGTGCCAGCAGCTTAGGGTTAACGGGACCTACCTACGAGCAGTACTTC. The chain combines TRBV7-9 with TRBJ2-7; either TRBD1 or TRBD2 may supply D (5 bases each). V lost 1 base, J lost 2 bases, and 15 bases lay in between. CDR3 length: 16 residues. From germline, CDR1 is SEHNR and CDR2 FQNEAQ (reference sequence).

This clone was observed once. In the same sample, other DNA sequences code for this CDR3. This chain links TRBV18 with TRBJ2-7; weak D call: TRBD1 (6 bases). The germline CDR1 and CDR2 sequences are KGHSH and LQKENI. The germline V and J ends were trimmed by 6 bases and 0 bases, with 12 bases remaining between them. The CDR3 extends over 14 amino acids. CDR3 protein: CASSAGTSSYEQYF. The CDR3, as DNA: TGTGCCAGCTCGGCCGGGACATCCTCCTACGAGCAGTACTTC.

On this clone: It may be a read error: a sequence one base away is much more abundant. The genes are TRBV29-1 and TRBJ2-4; the match to TRBD1 covers 7 bases. The CDR3 loop spans 12 amino acids. CDR1 SQVTM and CDR2 ANQGSEA come from the germline V gene. J gave up 8 bases and V 1 base, and 2 bases lay outside the gene matches. CDR3 in DNA: TGCAGCGTTGAAGGGGACAGAGACATTCAGTACTTC. Encoded protein: CSVEGDRDIQYF.

This clone was recorded a few times. The chain joins TRBV28 to TRBJ2-1; 11 bases line up with TRBD2. Per the germline V gene, CDR1 is MDHEN and CDR2 is SYDVKM. The CDR3 runs 17 residues. V lost 2 bases, J lost 9 bases, and 12 bases stayed unmatched. CDR3 nucleotide sequence: TGTGCCAGCAGTTTACTGTTAGCGGGAGGGGGATTAGGTGAGCAGTTCTTC. Encoded protein: CASSLLLAGGGLGEQFF.

For this clone: In the same sample, other DNA sequences code for this CDR3. J is TRBJ2-4 and V is TRBV10-3, with D possibly being TRBD1 or TRBD2 (6 bases each). V shed 0 bases and J shed 0 bases, with 9 bases lying between them. The length of the CDR3 is 16 residues. Germline V CDR1 and CDR2: ENHRY, SYGVKD. In nucleotides, the CDR3 is TGTGCCATCAGTGAGTCGGGGGGCCTAGCCAAAAACATTCAGTACTTC. This codes for CAISESGGLAKNIQYF.

The rearrangement links TRBV28 to TRBJ1-1; 7 bases fit TRBD1. The CDR3 has 12 residues. Looked up from germline, CDR1 is MDHEN and CDR2 is SYDVKM. The junction had 4 bases not matched to a gene; V was cut back by 7 bases and J by 5 bases. The DNA of the CDR3 is TGTGCCAGCAAAAAGGGGGCAACTGAAGCTTTCTTT. It translates to CASKKGATEAFF.

A few counts support this clone. Additional DNA sequences in this sample encode the identical CDR3. The chain joins TRBV28 to TRBJ2-5; possible D gene TRBD2, 5 bases. The CDR3 runs to 16 residues. Looked up from germline, CDR1 is MDHEN and CDR2 is SYDVKM. Trimming removed 7 bases from V and 5 bases from J, with 23 bases in between. CDR3 bases: TGTGCCAGCATGGGCGGACGCGCGGGTGTTATGGAGACCCAGTACTTC. Protein sequence: CASMGGRAGVMETQYF.

This rearrangement joins TRBV6-5 to TRBJ1-1, with TRBD1 matching over 12 bases. CDR3 length: 14 amino acids. With V trimmed by 6 bases and J by 8 bases, 7 bases remained unmatched. Germline V lookup: CDR1 MNHEY, CDR2 SVGAGI. The CDR3 loop reads CASRKGQGAAEAFF. DNA of the CDR3: TGTGCCAGCAGGAAGGGACAGGGGGCGGCGGAAGCTTTCTTT.

The chain recombines TRBV19 with TRBJ1-5; 8 bases line up with TRBD1. Trimming removed 5 bases from V and 4 bases from J; junction bases left unmatched: 7. Germline V gene data show CDR1 as LNHDA and CDR2 as SQIVND (reference sequence). The CDR3 sequence is 15 residues long. CDR3 DNA sequence: TGTGCCAGTAGTTCAGGACAGGGCGGGAATCAGCCCCAGCATTTT. Translating gives CASSSGQGGNQPQHF.